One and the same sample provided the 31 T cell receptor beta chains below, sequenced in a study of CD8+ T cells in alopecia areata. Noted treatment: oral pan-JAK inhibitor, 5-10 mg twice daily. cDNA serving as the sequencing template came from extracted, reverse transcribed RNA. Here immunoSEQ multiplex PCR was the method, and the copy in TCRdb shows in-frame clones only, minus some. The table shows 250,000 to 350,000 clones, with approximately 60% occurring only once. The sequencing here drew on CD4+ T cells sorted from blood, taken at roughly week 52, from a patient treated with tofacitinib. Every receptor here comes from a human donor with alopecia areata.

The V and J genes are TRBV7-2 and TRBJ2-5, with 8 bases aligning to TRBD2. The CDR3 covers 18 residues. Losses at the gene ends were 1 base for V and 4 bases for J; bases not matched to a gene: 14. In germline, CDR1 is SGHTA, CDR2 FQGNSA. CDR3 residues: CASSLGLAGGSFRETQYF. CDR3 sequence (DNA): TGTGCCAGCAGCTTAGGTTTGGCGGGGGGCTCCTTTAGAGAGACCCAGTACTTC.

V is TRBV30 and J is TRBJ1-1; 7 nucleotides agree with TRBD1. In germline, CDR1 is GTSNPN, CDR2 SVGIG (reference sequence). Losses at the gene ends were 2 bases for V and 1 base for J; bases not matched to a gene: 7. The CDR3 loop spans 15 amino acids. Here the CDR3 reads CAWSRTGTANTEAFF. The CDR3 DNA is TGTGCCTGGAGTCGTACCGGGACAGCGAACACTGAAGCTTTCTTT.

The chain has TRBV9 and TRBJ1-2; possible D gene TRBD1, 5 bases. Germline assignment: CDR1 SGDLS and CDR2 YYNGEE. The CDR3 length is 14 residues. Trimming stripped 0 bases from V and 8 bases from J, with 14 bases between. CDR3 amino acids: CASSVDPGRGGYTF. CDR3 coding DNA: TGTGCCAGCAGCGTAGATCCGGGACGTGGAGGCTACACCTTC. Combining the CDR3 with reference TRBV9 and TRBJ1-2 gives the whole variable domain DSGVTQTPKHLITATGQRVTLRCSPRSGDLSVYWYQQSLDQGLQFLIQYYNGEERAKGNILERFSAQQFPDLHSELNLSSLELGDSALYFCASSVDPGRGGYTFGSGTRLTVV.

The CDR3 DNA follows: TGTGCCTGGAGTAATCAGTTGGATCAGCCCCAGCATTTT. Its translation: CAWSNQLDQPQHF. The chain links TRBV30 to TRBJ1-5; no reliable D call. V lost 2 bases, J lost 5 bases, and 10 bases lay in between. Germline V gene data show CDR1 as GTSNPN and CDR2 as SVGIG (reference sequence). The CDR3 runs to 13 residues.

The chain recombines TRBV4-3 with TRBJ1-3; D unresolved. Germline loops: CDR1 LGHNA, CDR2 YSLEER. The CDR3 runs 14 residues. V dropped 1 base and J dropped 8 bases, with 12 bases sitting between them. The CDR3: CASSQGRPADTIYF. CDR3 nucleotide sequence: TGCGCCAGCAGCCAAGGTCGCCCGGCGGACACCATATATTTT.

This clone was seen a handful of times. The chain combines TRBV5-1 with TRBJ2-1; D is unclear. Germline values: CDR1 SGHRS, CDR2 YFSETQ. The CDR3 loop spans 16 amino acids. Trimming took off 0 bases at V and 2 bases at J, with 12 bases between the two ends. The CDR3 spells CASSLAITSTYNEQFF. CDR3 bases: TGCGCCAGCAGCTTGGCCATTACATCCACCTACAATGAGCAGTTCTTC.

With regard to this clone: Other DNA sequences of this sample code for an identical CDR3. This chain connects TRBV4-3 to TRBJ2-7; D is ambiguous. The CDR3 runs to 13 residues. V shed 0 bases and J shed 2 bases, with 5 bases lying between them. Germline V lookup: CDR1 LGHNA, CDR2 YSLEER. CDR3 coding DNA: TGCGCCAGCAGCCAAGACCTCCCCTACGAGCAGTACTTC. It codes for CASSQDLPYEQYF.

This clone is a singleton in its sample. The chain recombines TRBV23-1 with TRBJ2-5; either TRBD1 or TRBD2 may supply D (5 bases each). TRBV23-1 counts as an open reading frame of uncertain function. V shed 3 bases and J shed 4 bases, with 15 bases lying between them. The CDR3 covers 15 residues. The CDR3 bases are TGCGCCAGCAGTCACGAGGGGACCGACAGAGAGACCCAGTACTTC. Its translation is CASSHEGTDRETQYF.

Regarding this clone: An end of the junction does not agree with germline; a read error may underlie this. As DNA, the CDR3 is TGTGCCAGCAGCGAATCTCTCGAGACCCAGTACTTC. As protein: CASSESLETQYF. The gene calls are TRBV25-1 and TRBJ2-5; D unclear. This CDR3 has 12 residues. Germline assignment: CDR1 MGHDK and CDR2 SYGVNS. The full variable domain, rest sourced from reference TRBV25-1 and TRBJ2-5, is EADIYQTPRYLVIGTGKKITLECSQTMGHDKMYWYQQDPGMELHLIHYSYGVNSTEKGDLSSESTVSRIRTEHFPLTLESARPSHTSQYLCASSESLETQYFGPGTRLLVL.

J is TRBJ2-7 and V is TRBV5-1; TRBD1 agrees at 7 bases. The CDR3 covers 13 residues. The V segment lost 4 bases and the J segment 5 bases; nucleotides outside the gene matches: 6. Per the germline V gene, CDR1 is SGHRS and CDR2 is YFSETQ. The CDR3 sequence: CASSTSTGNEQYF. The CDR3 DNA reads TGCGCCAGCAGCACCTCGACAGGGAACGAGCAGTACTTC. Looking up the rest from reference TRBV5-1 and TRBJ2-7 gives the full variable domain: KAGVTQTPRYLIKTRGQQVTLSCSPISGHRSVSWYQQTPGQGLQFLFEYFSETQRNKGNFPGRFSGRQFSNSRSEMNVSTLELGDSALYLCASSTSTGNEQYFGPGTRLTVT.

CDR3 bases: TGTGCCAGCAGCTTTACCCGGGACAGGGGGCGAGAAAAACTGTTTTTT. It translates to CASSFTRDRGREKLFF. V and J are TRBV7-9 and TRBJ1-4; 12 positions match TRBD1. The CDR3 is 16 residues long. Germline trimming cut 3 bases from V and 8 bases from J; bases unmatched to any gene: 7. Per the germline V gene, CDR1 is SEHNR and CDR2 is FQNEAQ (reference sequence).

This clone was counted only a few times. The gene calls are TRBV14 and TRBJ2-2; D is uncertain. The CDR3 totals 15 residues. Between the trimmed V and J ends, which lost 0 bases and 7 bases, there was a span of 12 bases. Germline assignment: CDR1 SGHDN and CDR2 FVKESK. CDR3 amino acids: CASSQDSTPHGELFF. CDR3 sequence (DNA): TGTGCCAGCAGCCAAGATTCAACCCCCCACGGGGAGCTGTTTTTT.

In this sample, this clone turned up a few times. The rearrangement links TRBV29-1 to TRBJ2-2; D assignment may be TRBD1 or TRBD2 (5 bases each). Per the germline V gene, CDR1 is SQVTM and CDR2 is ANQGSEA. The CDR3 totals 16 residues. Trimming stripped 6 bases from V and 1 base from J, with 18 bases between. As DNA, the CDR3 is TGCAGCGTACTCGGGATGGGAACAGGGAACACCGGGGAGCTGTTTTTT. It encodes CSVLGMGTGNTGELFF.

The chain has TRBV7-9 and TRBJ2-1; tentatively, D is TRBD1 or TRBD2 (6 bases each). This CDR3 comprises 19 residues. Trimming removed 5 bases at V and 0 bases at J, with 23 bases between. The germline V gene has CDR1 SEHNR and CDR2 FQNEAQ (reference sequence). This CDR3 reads CASSPLGSRGGSSYNEQFF. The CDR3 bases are TGTGCCAGCAGCCCGCTTGGTTCTCGAGGGGGGAGCTCCTACAATGAGCAGTTCTTC.

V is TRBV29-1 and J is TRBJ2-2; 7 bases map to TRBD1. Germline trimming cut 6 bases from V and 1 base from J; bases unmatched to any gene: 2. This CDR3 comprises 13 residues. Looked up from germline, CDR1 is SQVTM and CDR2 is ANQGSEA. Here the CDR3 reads CSVSGGNTGELFF. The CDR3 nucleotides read TGCAGCGTCTCAGGGGGGAACACCGGGGAGCTGTTTTTT.

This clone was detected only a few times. CDR3 nucleotides: TGTGCCAGCAGCGGGACGGCGATGCTTGGCTACACCTTC. Residues: CASSGTAMLGYTF. J is TRBJ1-2 and V is TRBV7-9; maybe TRBD1 (5 bases). The CDR3 has 13 residues. The V gene lost 5 bases and the J gene lost 7 bases, with 14 bases spanning the gap. Germline loops: CDR1 SEHNR, CDR2 FQNEAQ (reference sequence).

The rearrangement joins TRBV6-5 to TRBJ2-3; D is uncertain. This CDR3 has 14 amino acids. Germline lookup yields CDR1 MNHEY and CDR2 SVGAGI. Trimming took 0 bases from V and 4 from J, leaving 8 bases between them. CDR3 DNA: TGTGCCAGCAGTTACTCGAAATATTCAGATACGCAGTATTTT. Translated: CASSYSKYSDTQYF.

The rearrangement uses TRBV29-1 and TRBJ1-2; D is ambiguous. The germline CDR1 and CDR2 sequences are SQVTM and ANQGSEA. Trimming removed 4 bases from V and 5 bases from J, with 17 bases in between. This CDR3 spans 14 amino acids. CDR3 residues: CSVGRKGNGYGYTF. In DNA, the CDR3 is TGCAGCGTTGGGCGGAAGGGTAACGGGTATGGCTACACCTTC.

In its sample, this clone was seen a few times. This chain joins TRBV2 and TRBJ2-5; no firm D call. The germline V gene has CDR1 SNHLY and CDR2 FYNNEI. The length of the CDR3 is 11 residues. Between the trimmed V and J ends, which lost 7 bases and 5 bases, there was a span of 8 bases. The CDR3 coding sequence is TGTGCCAGCACCCAACGGGAGACCCAGTACTTC. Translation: CASTQRETQYF.

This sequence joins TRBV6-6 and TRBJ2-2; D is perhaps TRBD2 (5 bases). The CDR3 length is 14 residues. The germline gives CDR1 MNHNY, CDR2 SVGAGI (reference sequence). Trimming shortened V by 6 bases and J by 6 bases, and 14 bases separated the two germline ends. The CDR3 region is CASREGAGPGELFF. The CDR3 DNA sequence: TGTGCCAGCAGGGAAGGTGCGGGCCCCGGGGAGCTGTTTTTT.

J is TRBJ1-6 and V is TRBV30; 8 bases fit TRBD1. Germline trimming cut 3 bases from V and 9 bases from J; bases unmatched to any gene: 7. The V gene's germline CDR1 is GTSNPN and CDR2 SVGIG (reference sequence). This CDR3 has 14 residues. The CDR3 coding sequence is TGTGCCTGGAGCGCCGGACAGGGTGTTTCACCCCTCCACTTT. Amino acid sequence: CAWSAGQGVSPLHF.

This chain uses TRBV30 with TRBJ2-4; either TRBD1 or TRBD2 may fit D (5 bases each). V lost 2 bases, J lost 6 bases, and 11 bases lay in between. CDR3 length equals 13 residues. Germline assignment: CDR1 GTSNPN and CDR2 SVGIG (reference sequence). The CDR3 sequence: CAWSMDGGNIQYF. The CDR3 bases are TGTGCCTGGAGTATGGATGGGGGAAACATTCAGTACTTC.

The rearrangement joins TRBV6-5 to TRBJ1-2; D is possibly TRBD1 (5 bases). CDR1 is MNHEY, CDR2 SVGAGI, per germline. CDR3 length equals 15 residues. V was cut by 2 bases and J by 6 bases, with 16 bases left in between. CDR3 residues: CASSYGGLQLDGYTF. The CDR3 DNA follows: TGTGCCAGCAGTTACGGGGGTCTACAATTGGATGGCTACACCTTC.

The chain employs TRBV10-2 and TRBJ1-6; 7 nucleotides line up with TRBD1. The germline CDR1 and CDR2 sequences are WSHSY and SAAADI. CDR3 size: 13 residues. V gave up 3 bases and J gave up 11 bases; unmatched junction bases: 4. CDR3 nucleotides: TGCGCCAGCAGTGACACGACAGGGACACCCCTCCACTTT. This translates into CASSDTTGTPLHF.

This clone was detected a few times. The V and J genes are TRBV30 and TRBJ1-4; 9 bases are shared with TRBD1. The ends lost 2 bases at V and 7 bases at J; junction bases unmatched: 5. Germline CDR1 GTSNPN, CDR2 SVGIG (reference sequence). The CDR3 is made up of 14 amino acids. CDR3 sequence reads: CAWSPGTGIEKLFF. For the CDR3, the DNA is TGTGCCTGGAGTCCCGGGACAGGGATTGAAAAACTGTTTTTT. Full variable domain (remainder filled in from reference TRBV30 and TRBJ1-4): SQTIHQWPATLVQPVGSPLSLECTVEGTSNPNLYWYRQAAGRGLQLLFYSVGIGQISSEVPQNLSASRPQDRQFILSSKKLLLSDSGFYLCAWSPGTGIEKLFFGSGTQLSVL.

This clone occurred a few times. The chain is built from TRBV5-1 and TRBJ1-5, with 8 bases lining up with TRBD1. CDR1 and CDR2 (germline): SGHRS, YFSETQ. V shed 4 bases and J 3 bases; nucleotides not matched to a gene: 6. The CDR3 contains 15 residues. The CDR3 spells CASSPGTGANQPQHF. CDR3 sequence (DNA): TGCGCCAGCAGCCCTGGGACAGGCGCCAATCAGCCCCAGCATTTT.

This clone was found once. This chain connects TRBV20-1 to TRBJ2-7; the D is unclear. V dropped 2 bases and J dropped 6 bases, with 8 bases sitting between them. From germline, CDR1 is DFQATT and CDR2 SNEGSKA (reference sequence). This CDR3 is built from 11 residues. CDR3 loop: CSARSKLEQYF. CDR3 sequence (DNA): TGCAGTGCTAGATCCAAACTCGAGCAGTACTTC.

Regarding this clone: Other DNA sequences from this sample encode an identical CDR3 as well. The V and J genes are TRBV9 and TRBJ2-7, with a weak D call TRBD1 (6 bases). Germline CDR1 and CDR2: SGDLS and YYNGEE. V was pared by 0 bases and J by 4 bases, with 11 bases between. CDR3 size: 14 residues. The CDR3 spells CASSVGSRGYEQYF. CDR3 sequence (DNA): TGTGCCAGCAGCGTAGGAAGCAGGGGTTACGAGCAGTACTTC.

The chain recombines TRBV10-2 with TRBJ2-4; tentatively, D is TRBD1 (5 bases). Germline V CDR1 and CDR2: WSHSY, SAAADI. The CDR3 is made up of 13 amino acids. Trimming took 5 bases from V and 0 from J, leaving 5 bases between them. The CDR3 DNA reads TGCGCCAGCAGTCAGGGAGCCAAAAACATTCAGTACTTC. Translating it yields CASSQGAKNIQYF.

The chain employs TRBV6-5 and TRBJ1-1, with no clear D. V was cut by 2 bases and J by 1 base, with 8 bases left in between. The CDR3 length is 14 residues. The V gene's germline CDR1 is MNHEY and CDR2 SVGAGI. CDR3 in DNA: TGTGCCAGCAGTTACCTCGAAGGGAACACTGAAGCTTTCTTT. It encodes CASSYLEGNTEAFF.

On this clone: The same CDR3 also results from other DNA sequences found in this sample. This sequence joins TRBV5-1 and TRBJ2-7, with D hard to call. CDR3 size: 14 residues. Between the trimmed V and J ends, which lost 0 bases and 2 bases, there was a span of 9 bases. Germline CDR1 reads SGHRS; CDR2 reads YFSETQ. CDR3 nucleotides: TGCGCCAGCAGCTTGGGACAAGGACCCTACGAGCAGTACTTC. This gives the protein CASSLGQGPYEQYF.